This record covers a single T cell receptor (beta chain). Its matching antigen is unknown. This entry is derived from a study of cytomegalovirus exposure and HLA in healthy donors. Study-level results: Data from an earlier analysis indicated that most TCR beta V segments were productive either about 90% or about 30% of the time.

The study ran its PCR with 60 Vbeta and 13 Jbeta primers. Assay: immunoSEQ multiplex PCR; the TCRdb copy retains only in-frame clones and omits some. The sample consists of tens of thousands of clones, 62% of them appearing once. V was clipped by 7 bases and J by 7 bases; unmatched bases: 4. Germline assignment: CDR1 LNHDA and CDR2 SQIVND (reference sequence). The CDR3 consists of 12 residues. The J gene is TRBJ1-5, the V gene TRBV19; 7 bases match TRBD1. The specimen was PBMCs. The clonotype comes from a woman aged 25 to 39 in good health and CMV-seropositive. The CDR3 reads CASMEGAQPQHF. Written as DNA, the CDR3 is TGTGCCAGTATGGAGGGGGCCCAGCCCCAGCATTTT.